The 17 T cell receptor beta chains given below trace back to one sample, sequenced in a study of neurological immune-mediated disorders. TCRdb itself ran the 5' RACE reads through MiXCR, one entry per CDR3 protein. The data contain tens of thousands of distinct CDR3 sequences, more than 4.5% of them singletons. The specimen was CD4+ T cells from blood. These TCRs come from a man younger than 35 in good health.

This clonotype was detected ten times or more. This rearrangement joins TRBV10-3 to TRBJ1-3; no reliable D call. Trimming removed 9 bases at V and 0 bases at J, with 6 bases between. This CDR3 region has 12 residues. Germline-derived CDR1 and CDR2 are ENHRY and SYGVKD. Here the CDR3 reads CAITHSGNTIYF. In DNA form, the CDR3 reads TGTGCCATAACACACTCTGGAAACACCATATATTTT.

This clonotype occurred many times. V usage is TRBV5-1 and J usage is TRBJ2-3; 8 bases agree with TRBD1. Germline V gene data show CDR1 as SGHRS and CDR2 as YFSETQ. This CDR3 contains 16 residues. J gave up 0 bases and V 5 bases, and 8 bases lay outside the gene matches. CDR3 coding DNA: TGCGCCAGCAGGCATGACAGGGGAATGAGCACAGATACGCAGTATTTT. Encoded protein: CASRHDRGMSTDTQYF.

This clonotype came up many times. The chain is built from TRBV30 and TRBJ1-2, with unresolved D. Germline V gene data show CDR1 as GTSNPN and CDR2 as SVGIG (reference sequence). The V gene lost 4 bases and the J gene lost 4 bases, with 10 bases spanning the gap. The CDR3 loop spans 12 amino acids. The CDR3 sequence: CAWMDGFYGYTF. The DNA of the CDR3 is TGTGCCTGGATGGACGGGTTCTATGGCTACACCTTC.

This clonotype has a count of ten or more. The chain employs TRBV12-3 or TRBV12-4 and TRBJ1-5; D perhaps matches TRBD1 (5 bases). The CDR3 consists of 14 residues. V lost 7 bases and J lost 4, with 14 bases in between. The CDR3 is CASTSLQGNQPQHF. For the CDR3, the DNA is TGTGCCAGCACCTCCCTCCAGGGAAATCAGCCCCAGCATTTT.

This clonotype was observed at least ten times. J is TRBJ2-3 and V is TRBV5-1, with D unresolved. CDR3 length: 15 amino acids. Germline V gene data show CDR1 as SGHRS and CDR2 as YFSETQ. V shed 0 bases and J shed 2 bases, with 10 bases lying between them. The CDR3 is CASSLDTPITDTQYF. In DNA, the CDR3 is TGCGCCAGCAGCTTGGACACCCCAATCACAGATACGCAGTATTTT.

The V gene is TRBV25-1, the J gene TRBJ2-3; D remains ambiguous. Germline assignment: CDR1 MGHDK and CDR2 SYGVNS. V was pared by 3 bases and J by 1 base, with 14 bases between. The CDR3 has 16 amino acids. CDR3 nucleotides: TGTGCCAGCAGTGACCCCGAGGCACTTGGCACAGATACGCAGTATTTT. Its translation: CASSDPEALGTDTQYF.

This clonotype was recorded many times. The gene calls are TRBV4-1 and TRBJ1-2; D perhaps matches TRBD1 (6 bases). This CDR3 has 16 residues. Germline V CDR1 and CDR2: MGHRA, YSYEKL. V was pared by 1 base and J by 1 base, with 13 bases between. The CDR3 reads CASSQVGAAFNYGYTF. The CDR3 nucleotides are TGCGCCAGCAGCCAAGTGGGGGCAGCCTTTAACTATGGCTACACCTTC.

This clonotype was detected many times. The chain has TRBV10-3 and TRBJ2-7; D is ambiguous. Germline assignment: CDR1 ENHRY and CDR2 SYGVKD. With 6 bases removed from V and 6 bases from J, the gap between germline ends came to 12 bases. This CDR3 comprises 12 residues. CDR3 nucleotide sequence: TGTGCCATCAGCTACAGCGAAGGCGAGCAGTACTTC. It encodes CAISYSEGEQYF.

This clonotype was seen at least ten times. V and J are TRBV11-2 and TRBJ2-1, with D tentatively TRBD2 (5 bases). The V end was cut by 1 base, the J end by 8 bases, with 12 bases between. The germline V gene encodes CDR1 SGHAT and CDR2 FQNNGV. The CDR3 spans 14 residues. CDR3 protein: CASSLAGQRDEQFF. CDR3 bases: TGTGCCAGCAGCTTAGCTGGCCAGAGGGATGAGCAGTTCTTC.

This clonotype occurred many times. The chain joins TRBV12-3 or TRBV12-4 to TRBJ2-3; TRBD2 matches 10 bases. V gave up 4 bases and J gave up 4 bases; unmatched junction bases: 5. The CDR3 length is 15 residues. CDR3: CASSSSGGAADTQYF. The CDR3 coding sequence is TGTGCCAGCAGTTCCAGCGGGGGGGCGGCAGATACGCAGTATTTT.

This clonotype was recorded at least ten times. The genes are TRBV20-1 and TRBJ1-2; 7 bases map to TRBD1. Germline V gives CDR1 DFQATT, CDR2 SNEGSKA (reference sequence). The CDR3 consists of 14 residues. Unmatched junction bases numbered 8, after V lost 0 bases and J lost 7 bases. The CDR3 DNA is TGCAGTGCTAGAGAGGGCGCAGGGGGAGTTGGCTACACCTTC. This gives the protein CSAREGAGGVGYTF.

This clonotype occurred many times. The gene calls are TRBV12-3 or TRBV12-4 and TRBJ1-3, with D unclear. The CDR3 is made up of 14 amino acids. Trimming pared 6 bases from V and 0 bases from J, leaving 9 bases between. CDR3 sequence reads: CASSLFFSGNTIYF. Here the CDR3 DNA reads TGTGCCAGCAGCCTGTTCTTCTCTGGAAACACCATATATTTT.

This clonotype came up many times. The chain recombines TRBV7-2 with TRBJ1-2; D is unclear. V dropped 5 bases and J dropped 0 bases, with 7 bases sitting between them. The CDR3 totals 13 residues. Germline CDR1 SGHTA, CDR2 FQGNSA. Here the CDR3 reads CASSSVPNYGYTF. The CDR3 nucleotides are TGTGCCAGCAGCAGCGTCCCTAACTATGGCTACACCTTC.

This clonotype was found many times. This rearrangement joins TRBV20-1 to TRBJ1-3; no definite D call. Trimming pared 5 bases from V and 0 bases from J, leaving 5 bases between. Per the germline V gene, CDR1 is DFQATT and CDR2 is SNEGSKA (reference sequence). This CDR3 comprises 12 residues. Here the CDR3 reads CSALFSGNTIYF. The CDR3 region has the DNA TGCAGTGCTCTGTTCTCTGGAAACACCATATATTTT.

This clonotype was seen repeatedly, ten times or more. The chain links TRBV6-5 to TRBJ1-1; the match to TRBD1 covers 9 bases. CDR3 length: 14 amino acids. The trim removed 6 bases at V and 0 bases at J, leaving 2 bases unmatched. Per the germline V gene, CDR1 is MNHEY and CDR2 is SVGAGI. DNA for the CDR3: TGTGCCAGCAGCAGGGACAGGGTGAACACTGAAGCTTTCTTT. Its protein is CASSRDRVNTEAFF.

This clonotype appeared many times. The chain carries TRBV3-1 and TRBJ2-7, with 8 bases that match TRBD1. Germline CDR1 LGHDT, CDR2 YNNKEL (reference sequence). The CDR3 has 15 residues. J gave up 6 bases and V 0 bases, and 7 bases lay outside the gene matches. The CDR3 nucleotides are TGTGCCAGCAGCCAAGATACGACAGGGGCAGGCGAGCAGTACTTC. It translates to CASSQDTTGAGEQYF.

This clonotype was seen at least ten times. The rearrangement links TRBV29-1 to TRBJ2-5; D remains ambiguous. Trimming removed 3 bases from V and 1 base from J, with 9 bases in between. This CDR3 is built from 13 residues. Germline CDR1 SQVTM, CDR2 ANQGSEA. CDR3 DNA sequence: TGCAGCGTTGACTCACCTGCCCAAGAGACCCAGTACTTC. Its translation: CSVDSPAQETQYF.